These T cell receptor beta chains were read from a single sample in a study of cytomegalovirus exposure and HLA in healthy donors. The assay was immunoSEQ multiplex PCR, and TCRdb's table has in-frame clones only and misses some. The table shows fewer than 250,000 clones, with about 80% occurring only once. Specimen: PBMCs. These receptor sequences come from a woman in her forties or fifties in good health and CMV-seropositive. CDR3s include the opening cysteine and the closing phenylalanine or tryptophan. The order of the fields is J gene, D gene, V gene, clone size, CDR3 protein, CDR3 DNA. D genes are given only for firm matches. Size tells how often a clone was seen (once, few, many) or the class of an expanded clone, and some rows leave it out.

TRBJ2-2,.,TRBV7-2,.,CASSLAVGELFF,TGTGCCAGCAGCTTGGCGGTCGGGGAGCTGTTTTTT
TRBJ2-7,.,TRBV6-1,.,CASMAASSYEQYF,TGTGCCAGCATGGCGGCGAGCTCCTACGAGCAGTACTTC
TRBJ2-2,.,TRBV6-6,.,CASSPGPGELFF,TGTGCCAGCAGTCCAGGGCCCGGGGAGCTGTTTTTT
TRBJ1-2,TRBD1,TRBV7-9,.,CSSRDVSGRQGLSNYGYTF,TGTTCCAGCCGAGACGTAAGTGGGCGACAGGGCCTATCTAACTATGGCTACACCTTC
TRBJ2-7,.,TRBV30,once,CAWSVGGSSYEQYF,TGTGCCTGGAGTGTAGGTGGGAGCTCCTACGAGCAGTACTTC
TRBJ2-3,TRBD2,TRBV7-2,few,CASSSTSGGDTQYF,TGTGCCAGCAGCTCGACTAGCGGGGGGGATACGCAGTATTTT
TRBJ1-1,.,TRBV29-1,.,CSVPMKGLNTEAFF,TGCAGCGTTCCCATGAAGGGGCTGAACACTGAAGCTTTCTTT
TRBJ1-2,TRBD1,TRBV7-2,.,CASSHSPRGRGYGYTF,TGTGCCAGCAGCCATAGTCCCAGGGGGCGCGGTTATGGCTACACCTTC
TRBJ2-6,.,TRBV6-5,.,CASSHGSSGANVLTF,TGTGCCAGCAGCCATGGGAGCTCTGGGGCCAACGTCCTGACTTTC
TRBJ2-2,TRBD2,TRBV27,.,CASSPLGAGGNTGELFF,TGTGCCAGCAGTCCGCTTGGAGCGGGGGGGAACACCGGGGAGCTGTTTTTT
TRBJ2-5,.,TRBV2,.,CASSEALPGGETQYF,TGTGCCAGCAGTGAAGCGCTTCCGGGTGGGGAGACCCAGTACTTC
TRBJ1-1,.,TRBV14,once,CASRGSGWNTEAFF,TGTGCCAGCAGAGGCTCGGGGTGGAACACTGAAGCTTTCTTT
TRBJ1-4,.,TRBV19,.,CASSSGGIQLEKLFF,TGTGCCAGTAGTAGCGGCGGTATCCAGCTTGAAAAACTGTTTTTT
TRBJ2-1,.,TRBV27,.,CASSLNRYYNEQFF,TGTGCCAGCAGTTTAAACAGGTACTACAATGAGCAGTTCTTC
TRBJ1-4,.,TRBV6-5,.,CASSDGQTNEKLFF,TGTGCCAGCAGTGATGGACAGACTAATGAAAAACTGTTTTTT
TRBJ1-2,TRBD1,TRBV4-2,.,CASSPRDSPNYGYTF,TGTGCCAGCAGCCCCCGGGACAGTCCTAACTATGGCTACACCTTC
TRBJ1-4,TRBD1,TRBV6-1,.,CASSAGTANEKLFF,TGTGCCAGCAGTGCCGGGACAGCGAATGAAAAACTGTTTTTT
TRBJ2-7,TRBD1,TRBV27,.,CASSFLGQGSYEQYF,TGTGCCAGCAGTTTCCTTGGACAGGGAAGTTACGAGCAGTACTTC
TRBJ1-2,TRBD1,TRBV28,.,CASTRRGQGPGYTF,TGTGCCAGCACCCGTCGGGGACAGGGGCCTGGCTACACCTTC
TRBJ2-5,.,TRBV6-1,few,CASSGPTRGTQYF,TGTGCCAGCAGCGGACCTACTCGGGGGACCCAGTACTTC
TRBJ2-1,TRBD2,TRBV4-3,.,CASSQDSGGEKQFF,TGCGCCAGCAGCCAAGACAGCGGGGGCGAAAAGCAGTTCTTC
TRBJ2-1,TRBD2,TRBV6-5,.,CASSYSASGHNEQFF,TGTGCCAGCAGTTACTCGGCTAGCGGTCACAATGAGCAGTTCTTC
TRBJ1-2,.,TRBV5-1,.,CASSPTGDNYGYTF,TGCGCCAGCAGCCCGACGGGTGACAACTATGGCTACACCTTC
TRBJ1-1,TRBD1,TRBV6-6,few,CASSYSRAGGTEAFF,TGTGCCAGCAGTTACTCGAGAGCAGGGGGCACTGAAGCTTTCTTT
TRBJ2-7,TRBD1,TRBV29-1,once,CSASGQGTLYEQYF,TGCAGCGCCTCGGGACAGGGGACCCTCTACGAGCAGTACTTC
TRBJ2-5,.,TRBV5-4,.,CASSPDFEETQYF,TGTGCCAGCAGCCCTGACTTTGAAGAGACCCAGTACTTC
TRBJ2-3,.,TRBV30,.,CAWSPRRDSRGRDTQYF,TGTGCCTGGAGTCCCCGAAGGGACAGTCGGGGGCGGGATACGCAGTATTTT
TRBJ1-1,.,TRBV7-8,.,CASSSGARTEAFF,TGTGCCAGCAGCTCAGGGGCGCGGACTGAAGCTTTCTTT
TRBJ2-6,.,TRBV18,once,CASSPPGGEPTSGANVLTF,TGTGCCAGCTCACCACCAGGGGGGGAACCCACCTCTGGGGCCAACGTCCTGACTTTC
TRBJ2-7,.,TRBV7-2,.,CASSFSDF,TGTGCCAGCAGCTTCTCCGACTTC
TRBJ1-1,.,TRBV28,few,CASSFLHEGQTEAFF,TGTGCCAGCAGTTTCCTCCACGAGGGCCAAACTGAAGCTTTCTTT
TRBJ2-5,TRBD2,TRBV9,.,CASSVGASGQETQYF,TGTGCCAGCAGCGTAGGGGCTAGCGGCCAAGAGACCCAGTACTTC
TRBJ2-5,TRBD2,TRBV6-1,.,CASRVLAAETQYF,TGTGCCAGCAGGGTACTAGCGGCAGAGACCCAGTACTTC
TRBJ1-4,.,TRBV28,.,CASSPRGATNEKLFF,TGTGCCAGCAGCCCCCGAGGCGCAACTAATGAAAAACTGTTTTTT
TRBJ2-7,.,TRBV7-6,.,CASSPGGSYEQYF,TGTGCCAGCAGCCCCGGGGGAAGCTACGAGCAGTACTTC
TRBJ1-5,TRBD1,TRBV5-4,.,CASSHGTGNQPQHF,TGTGCCAGCAGCCACGGGACAGGGAATCAGCCCCAGCATTTT
TRBJ2-5,.,TRBV7-2,.,CASSQGHGETQYF,TGTGCCAGCAGCCAGGGACATGGAGAGACCCAGTACTTC
TRBJ1-2,TRBD1,TRBV6-1,.,CASSDSLQGAYGYTF,TGTGCCAGCAGTGACTCACTACAGGGGGCTTATGGCTACACCTTC
TRBJ1-3,.,TRBV5-1,.,CASSSTAYSGNTIYF,TGCGCCAGCAGCTCAACAGCTTACTCTGGAAACACCATATATTTT
TRBJ2-7,TRBD1,TRBV7-2,few,CASSRDRTGRSYEQYF,TGTGCCAGCAGTCGGGATCGGACAGGGCGATCCTACGAGCAGTACTTC
TRBJ2-5,.,TRBV5-4,.,CASSLDGITLKETQYF,TGTGCCAGCAGCTTGGACGGGATAACTTTGAAAGAGACCCAGTACTTC